This T cell receptor (beta chain) was recovered during a study of a mutant IDH1 vaccine in newly diagnosed glioma listed by TCRdb under 2021. In terms of the full investigation: Eight vaccinations were administered to patients in weeks 1, 3, 5, 7, 11, 15, 19 and 23, corresponding to visits V03 through V10. Prior to enrollment, standard therapy consisting of radiotherapy alone, temozolomide alone, or radiochemotherapy with temozolomide had been administered to patients, with the combination being received by most patients. Vaccination was initiated 4-6 weeks after radiotherapy alone, or concurrently with temozolomide cycles in the chemotherapy-containing groups. The approximately 30 treated patients were around 60% male and roughly 40% female, with a mean age of approximately 38 years. Six visits were used for peripheral blood collection: V03 (baseline), V05, V07, V10, V12 and V13. Longitudinal TCRB deep sequencing was done for some 26 treated patients, wherever samples were available for exploratory analyses. General study outcomes and caveats: The authors stated that sample limitations prevented analyses of patient blood samples from being reproduced. Across multiple MHC alleles, vaccine-induced immune responses were seen in 85% to 95% of patients. No apparent relationship was observed between pseudoprogression and alterations in the top peripheral T cell clonotypes detected by TCRB sequencing. Selection of PBMC samples for TCRB deep sequencing was based on availability.

This clone was seen more than once but under ten times. Its antigen specificity is not known. Per-base qualities were not stored, and no clone one base away is much larger. V loses 10 bases, J loses 6 bases, and the germline ends lie 12 bases apart. From its cysteine to its phenylalanine, the CDR3 spans 12 amino acids. Kept here is only the CDR3 DNA, which spans 36 bases and is read in frame from base 1. In the germline V gene, CDR1 corresponds to WSHSY and CDR2 to SAAADI. The library was obtained by the immunoSEQ multiplex PCR assay. Following the manufacturer's protocol, the hsTCRB Kit was used to amplify rearranged TCR beta chain sequences. Sequencing of TCRB libraries was carried out on an Illumina MiSeq. On the study's bioinformatics: The kit vendor's proprietary platform handled demultiplexing, trimming and gene mapping. The table comes from immuneACCESS by way of TCRdb, which keeps in-frame sequences with V and J called. Part of the clones is missing from these tables; in studies checked, under half for an unresolved V gene and the rest for unknown reasons. Clonal size and the V and J genes are those of that table, whereas D and trimming came from the DNA. In this sample the table shows 35,000 or so clones, approximately 80% of which occur a single time. Of the sample, around 16% is held by the ten largest clones.

This sample's time point label indicates: week 11, during vaccination. Every vaccine dose consisted of 300 ug of a 20-mer mutant IDH1 peptide in Montanide, administered subcutaneously together with topical imiquimod. All donors had newly diagnosed IDH1-mutant astrocytomas of WHO grade 3 or 4 that showed loss of nuclear ATRX. The samples were drawn from NOA16, a multicentre, single-arm, open-label phase I trial in Germany that tested a mutant IDH1 peptide vaccine in humans for the first time. Genomic DNA for TCRB sequencing was extracted from EDTA blood using the DNeasy Blood and Tissue Kit. The sequence joins TRBV10-2 to TRBJ2-2, with TRBD2 perhaps the D gene, on 5 matching bases. The origin of this receptor is a woman in her twenties or thirties with glioma. Some clones in this sample may be carry-over from other donors' samples. Source: peripheral blood mononuclear cells (PBMCs), taken from a glioma patient whose treatment included an IDH1 peptide vaccine. The sequenced DNA is TGCGCCACACAGACGAGGGCCGGGGAGCTGTTTTTT. It translates as CATQTRAGELFF.